Below, one T cell receptor beta chain is given with its context. What it binds is not known. This sample was included in a study of T cell repertoires in cytomegalovirus infection. Study-level information: Both recently identified HLA-C-restricted and well-studied HLA-B-restricted CMV epitopes were used in the study. Regarding the study as a whole: HLA-C-restricted CMV-specific TCR beta clonotypes were dominant in the ex vivo response.

The V and J ends lost 6 bases and 2 bases respectively, with 15 bases between them. Germline-derived CDR1 and CDR2 are SGHTA and FQGNSA. The CDR3 is made up of 15 amino acids. TCRdb re-derived calls from the reads in MiXCR, one entry per CDR3 protein. The sample shows 140,000 to 150,000 distinct CDR3 sequences, more than 25% of them seen only once. This TCR derives from a human donor in good health (CMV status not recorded). Some clones in this sample may be carry-over from other donors' samples. Sample: CD8+ T cells from cultured PBMCs, taken from culture after CMV antigen stimulation. J is TRBJ2-3 and V is TRBV7-2; perhaps TRBD2 as D (6 bases). The DNA for the CDR3 is TGTGCCAGCAGGGCCGGCGGGGTCCTCACAGATACGCAGTATTTT. Translating it yields CASRAGGVLTDTQYF.